This passage covers 18 T cell receptor beta chains from one sample sequenced in a study of Tregs in tolerant kidney transplant recipients. Antigens for these TCRs are unknown. Clones were sequenced by immunoSEQ multiplex PCR, and TCRdb holds only the in-frame ones, with some missing. The sample lists several thousand clones; 34% were seen once. FACS sorting followed a 6-day coculture of CFSE-labeled recipient PBMCs with irradiated graft donor PBMCs. The sequenced sample was CD8+ T cells from blood cultured with allogeneic cells, obtained before the transplant. The source is a human patient who received a combined kidney and bone marrow transplant.

This clone was detected only a few times. This chain connects TRBV7-2 to TRBJ2-1; the D gene is possibly TRBD1 (5 bases). Per the germline V gene, CDR1 is SGHTA and CDR2 is FQGNSA. Trimming removed 4 bases at V and 3 bases at J, with 10 bases between. This CDR3 comprises 14 residues. CDR3 sequence reads: CASSSTTDYNEQFF. The CDR3 DNA reads TGTGCCAGCAGCTCCACGACAGACTACAATGAGCAGTTCTTC.

The V gene is TRBV11-2, the J gene TRBJ2-1; 13 bases line up with TRBD2. This CDR3 is 18 amino acids long. V gave up 2 bases and J gave up 8 bases; unmatched junction bases: 12. Per germline, CDR1 SGHAT and CDR2 FQNNGV. The CDR3: CASSLIGLAGASQDEQFF. Here the CDR3 DNA reads TGTGCCAGCAGCTTAATCGGACTAGCGGGGGCCTCCCAGGATGAGCAGTTCTTC.

The J gene is TRBJ1-1, the V gene TRBV7-6; TRBD1 might be the D (5 bases). Trimming cost V 8 bases and J 8 bases, with 15 bases left between them. This CDR3 has 12 amino acids. Germline CDR1 reads SGHVS; CDR2 reads FNYEAQ. In DNA, the CDR3 is TGTGCCAGCGGGGTCGGAGGGGTGGAAGCTTTCTTT. Translating it yields CASGVGGVEAFF.

The chain is built from TRBV6-6 and TRBJ2-2; TRBD2 agrees at 7 bases. This CDR3 has 16 amino acids. After removal of 0 bases from V and 6 bases from J, the junction contained 7 bases not matched to a gene. Germline CDR1 MNHNY, CDR2 SVGAGI (reference sequence). The CDR3 reads CASSYSLAGEAGELFF. The CDR3 nucleotides are TGTGCCAGCAGTTACTCCCTGGCGGGAGAGGCCGGGGAGCTGTTTTTT.

In this sample, this clone turned up a few times. The rearrangement joins TRBV6-1 to TRBJ2-1, with 7 bases matching TRBD2. V trimming: 5 bases; J trimming: 9 bases; junction bases outside the gene matches: 13. Germline V lookup: CDR1 MNHNS, CDR2 SASEGT. The CDR3 extends over 15 amino acids. CDR3 coding DNA: TGTGCCAGCAGTCTACTTTACGGGGGGAACGGTGAGCAGTTCTTC. This sequence encodes CASSLLYGGNGEQFF.

Concerning this clone: Other DNA sequences within the sample encode an identical CDR3. V is TRBV6-1 and J is TRBJ2-7; maybe TRBD2 (5 bases). Germline assignment: CDR1 MNHNS and CDR2 SASEGT. The CDR3 is 14 amino acids. Trimming cost V 10 bases and J 2 bases, with 18 bases left between them. DNA of the CDR3: TGTGCCATCAATGTAAGGGAGACGGCCTACGAGCAGTACTTC. This translates into CAINVRETAYEQYF.

This chain links TRBV27 with TRBJ2-2, with D possibly TRBD2 on 6 matching bases. V shed 3 bases and J shed 7 bases, with 15 bases lying between them. Per the germline V gene, CDR1 is MNHEY and CDR2 is SMNVEV (reference sequence). The CDR3 spans 15 residues. The DNA for the CDR3 is TGTGCCAGCAGTTTGGTTAGCGGAAGACGCGGGGAGCTGTTTTTT. It encodes CASSLVSGRRGELFF.

The chain combines TRBV9 with TRBJ2-3, with a tentative D call TRBD2 (6 bases). This CDR3 has 15 residues. CDR1 is SGDLS, CDR2 YYNGEE, per germline. V shed 0 bases and J shed 4 bases, with 12 bases lying between them. The CDR3 loop reads CASSVGWGVSDTQYF. The CDR3 DNA reads as TGTGCCAGCAGCGTAGGGTGGGGGGTGTCAGATACGCAGTATTTT.

This rearrangement joins TRBV5-1 to TRBJ2-1; unclear D gene. The CDR3 runs to 13 residues. Germline V gene data show CDR1 as SGHRS and CDR2 as YFSETQ. Between the trimmed V and J ends, which lost 6 bases and 0 bases, there was a span of 7 bases. CDR3 sequence (DNA): TGCGCCAGCAAGACTGGCTCCTACAATGAGCAGTTCTTC. This sequence encodes CASKTGSYNEQFF.

This clone is termed medium-sized. The chain employs TRBV4-1 and TRBJ1-1; possibly TRBD1 for D (5 bases). This CDR3 has 15 amino acids. The V end lost 0 bases, the J end lost 4 bases, and 12 bases lay between the germline ends. Germline lookup yields CDR1 MGHRA and CDR2 YSYEKL. CDR3 DNA: TGCGCCAGCAGCCAAGATGGCCGGGACTTCACTGAAGCTTTCTTT. Amino acids: CASSQDGRDFTEAFF.

This clone was detected once. This may arise from a read error, as a much more abundant clone is one base away. This sequence joins TRBV4-2 and TRBJ1-1, with unresolved D. CDR1 LGHNA and CDR2 YNFKEQ come from the germline V gene. This CDR3 has 13 amino acids. Deletions cut 1 base from V and 3 bases from J, with 6 bases between. As DNA, the CDR3 is TGTGCCAGCAGCCAAGTTACGGACACTGAAGCTTTCTTT. Translating it yields CASSQVTDTEAFF.

The chain has TRBV18 and TRBJ2-3; 9 bases are a match to TRBD2. V lost 2 bases and J lost 4; bases outside the gene matches: 4. The CDR3 spans 15 residues. Per the germline V gene, CDR1 is KGHSH and CDR2 is LQKENI. CDR3 in DNA: TGTGCCAGCTCACCATACACTAGCGGGTCAGATACGCAGTATTTT. Translating gives CASSPYTSGSDTQYF.

The chain recombines TRBV29-1 with TRBJ2-7; 8 positions agree with TRBD2. Germline CDR1 SQVTM, CDR2 ANQGSEA. The CDR3 has 15 residues. Losses at the gene ends were 7 bases for V and 3 bases for J; bases not matched to a gene: 14. This chain's CDR3 is CSAGGSGRTFYEQYF. The CDR3 DNA reads as TGCAGCGCTGGGGGCAGCGGGAGAACCTTCTACGAGCAGTACTTC.

The chain combines TRBV2 with TRBJ2-1; 7 positions match TRBD2. This CDR3 is 15 amino acids long. The ends lost 5 bases at V and 4 bases at J; junction bases unmatched: 8. Germline-derived CDR1 and CDR2 are SNHLY and FYNNEI. The CDR3 reads CASSPAGNSYNEQFF. CDR3 nucleotides: TGTGCCAGCAGTCCAGCGGGGAACTCGTACAATGAGCAGTTCTTC.

This clone has only a few counts. Here the CDR3 DNA reads TGTGCCAGCAGTTACGGAGGGAACACTGAAGCTTTCTTT. This encodes CASSYGGNTEAFF. This rearrangement joins TRBV6-5 to TRBJ1-1; D uncertain. Germline-derived CDR1 and CDR2 are MNHEY and SVGAGI. V shed 2 bases and J shed 1 base, with 5 bases lying between them. The CDR3 contains 13 residues.

In DNA form, the CDR3 reads TGTGCCAGCAGCCCAAAAGGACAGTTAACCTACGAGCAGTACTTC. It is translated as CASSPKGQLTYEQYF. The V gene is TRBV7-9, the J gene TRBJ2-7, with a tentative D call TRBD1 (6 bases). The CDR3 is 15 residues long. Trimming pared 5 bases from V and 2 bases from J, leaving 16 bases between. Germline assignment: CDR1 SEHNR and CDR2 FQNEAQ (reference sequence).

This chain uses TRBV19 with TRBJ1-5, with 9 nucleotides matching TRBD1. The CDR3 spans 15 residues. Unmatched junction bases numbered 2, after V lost 1 base and J lost 4 bases. Germline assignment: CDR1 LNHDA and CDR2 SQIVND (reference sequence). CDR3 DNA: TGTGCCAGTAGTATAGGGACAGGGGTGAATCAGCCCCAGCATTTT. Residues: CASSIGTGVNQPQHF.

This clone was detected only a few times. The rearrangement links TRBV11-3 to TRBJ2-7; TRBD1 agrees at 7 bases. The CDR3 length is 12 residues. Germline CDR1 reads SGHNT; CDR2 reads YENEEA. Germline trimming cut 5 bases from V and 6 bases from J; bases unmatched to any gene: 4. This CDR3 is CASSPTGAEQYF. CDR3 DNA sequence: TGTGCCAGCAGCCCAACAGGGGCCGAGCAGTACTTC.